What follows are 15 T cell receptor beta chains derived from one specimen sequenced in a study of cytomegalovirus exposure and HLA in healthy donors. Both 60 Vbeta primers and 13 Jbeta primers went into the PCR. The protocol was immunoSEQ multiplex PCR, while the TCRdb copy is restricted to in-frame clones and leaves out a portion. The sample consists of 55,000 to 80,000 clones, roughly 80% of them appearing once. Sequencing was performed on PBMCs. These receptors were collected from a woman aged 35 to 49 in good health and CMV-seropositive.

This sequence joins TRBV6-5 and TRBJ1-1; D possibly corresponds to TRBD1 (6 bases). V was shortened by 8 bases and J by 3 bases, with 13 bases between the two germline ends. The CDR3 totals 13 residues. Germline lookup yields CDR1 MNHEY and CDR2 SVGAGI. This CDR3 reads CASARNRDTEAFF. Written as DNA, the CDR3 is TGTGCCAGCGCGAGGAACAGGGACACTGAAGCTTTCTTT.

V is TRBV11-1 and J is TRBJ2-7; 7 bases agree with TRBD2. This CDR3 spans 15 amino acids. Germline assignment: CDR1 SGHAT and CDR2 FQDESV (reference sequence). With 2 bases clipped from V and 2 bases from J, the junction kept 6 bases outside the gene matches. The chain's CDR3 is CASSLRGGSTYEQYF. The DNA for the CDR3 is TGTGCCAGCAGCTTACGGGGAGGGAGCACCTACGAGCAGTACTTC.

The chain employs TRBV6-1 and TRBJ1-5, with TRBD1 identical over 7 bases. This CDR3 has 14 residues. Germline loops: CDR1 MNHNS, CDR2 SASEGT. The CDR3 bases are TGTCTGGTAGGGGGCTGGAGGGGCAATCAGCCCCAGCATTTT. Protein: CLVGGWRGNQPQHF.

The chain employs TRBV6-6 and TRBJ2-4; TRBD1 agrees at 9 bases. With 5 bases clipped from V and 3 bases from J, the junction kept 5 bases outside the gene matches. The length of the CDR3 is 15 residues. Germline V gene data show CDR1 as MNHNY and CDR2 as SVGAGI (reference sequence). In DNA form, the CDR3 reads TGTGCCAGCAGTCCACAGGGGGCGGGCAAAAACATTCAGTACTTC. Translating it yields CASSPQGAGKNIQYF.

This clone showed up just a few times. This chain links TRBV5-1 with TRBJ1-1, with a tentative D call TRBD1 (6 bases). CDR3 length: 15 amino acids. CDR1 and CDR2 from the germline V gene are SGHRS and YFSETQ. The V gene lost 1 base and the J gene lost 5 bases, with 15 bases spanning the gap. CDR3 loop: CASSLSGGEHTEAFF. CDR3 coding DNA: TGCGCCAGCAGCTTGAGTGGGGGCGAACATACTGAAGCTTTCTTT.

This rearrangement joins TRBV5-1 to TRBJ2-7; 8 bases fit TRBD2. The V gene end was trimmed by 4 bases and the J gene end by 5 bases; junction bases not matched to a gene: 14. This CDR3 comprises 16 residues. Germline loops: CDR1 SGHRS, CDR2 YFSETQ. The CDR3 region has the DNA TGCGCCAGCAGCGTAACTACCGGGACTAGTTCCCACGAGCAGTACTTC. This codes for CASSVTTGTSSHEQYF.

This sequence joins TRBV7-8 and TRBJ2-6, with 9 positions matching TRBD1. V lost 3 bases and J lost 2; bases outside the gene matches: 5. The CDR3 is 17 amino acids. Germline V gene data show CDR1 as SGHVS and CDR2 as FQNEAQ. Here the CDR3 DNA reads TGTGCCAGCAGCTTTAACAGGGGGCGGACTGGGGCCAACGTCCTGACTTTC. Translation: CASSFNRGRTGANVLTF.

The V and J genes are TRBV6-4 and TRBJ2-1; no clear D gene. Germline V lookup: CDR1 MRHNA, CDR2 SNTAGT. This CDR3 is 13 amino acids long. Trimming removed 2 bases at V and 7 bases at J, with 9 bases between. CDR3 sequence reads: CASSDGPTNEQFF. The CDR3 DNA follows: TGTGCCAGCAGTGACGGGCCGACAAATGAGCAGTTCTTC.

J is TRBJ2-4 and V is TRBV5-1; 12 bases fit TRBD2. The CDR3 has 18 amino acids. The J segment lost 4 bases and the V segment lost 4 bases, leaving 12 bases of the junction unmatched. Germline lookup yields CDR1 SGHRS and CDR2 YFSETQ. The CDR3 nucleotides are TGCGCCAGCAGCCCAACCTCCCGGACTAGCGGGGCTAAAAACATTCAGTACTTC. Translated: CASSPTSRTSGAKNIQYF.

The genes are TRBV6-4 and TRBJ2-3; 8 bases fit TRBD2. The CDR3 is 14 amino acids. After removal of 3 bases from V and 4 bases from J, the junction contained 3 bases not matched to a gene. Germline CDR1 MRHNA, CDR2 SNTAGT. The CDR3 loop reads CASSENSGADTQYF. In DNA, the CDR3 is TGTGCCAGCAGTGAAAATAGCGGGGCAGATACGCAGTATTTT.

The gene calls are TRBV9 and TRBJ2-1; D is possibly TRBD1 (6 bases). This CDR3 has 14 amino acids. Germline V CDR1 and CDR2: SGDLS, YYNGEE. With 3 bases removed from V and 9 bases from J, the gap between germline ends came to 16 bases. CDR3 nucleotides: TGTGCCAGCAGCGCACGGACAGATCGGGGTGAGCAGTTCTTC. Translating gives CASSARTDRGEQFF.

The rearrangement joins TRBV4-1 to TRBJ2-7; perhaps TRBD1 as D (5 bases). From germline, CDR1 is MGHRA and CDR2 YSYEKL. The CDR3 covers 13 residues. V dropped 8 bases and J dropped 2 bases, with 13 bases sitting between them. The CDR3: CASSREFTYEQYF. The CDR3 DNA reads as TGCGCCAGCTCCAGGGAATTCACCTACGAGCAGTACTTC.

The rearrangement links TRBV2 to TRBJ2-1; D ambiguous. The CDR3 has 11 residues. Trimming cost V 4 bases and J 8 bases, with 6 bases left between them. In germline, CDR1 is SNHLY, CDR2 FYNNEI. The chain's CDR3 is CASSVEDEQFF. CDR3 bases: TGTGCCAGCAGTGTAGAGGATGAGCAGTTCTTC.

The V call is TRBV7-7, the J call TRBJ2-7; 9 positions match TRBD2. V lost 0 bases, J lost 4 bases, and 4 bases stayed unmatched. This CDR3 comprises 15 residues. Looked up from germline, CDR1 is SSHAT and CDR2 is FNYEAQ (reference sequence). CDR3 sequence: CASSLASGGGYEQYF. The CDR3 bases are TGTGCCAGCAGCTTAGCTAGCGGGGGAGGATACGAGCAGTACTTC.

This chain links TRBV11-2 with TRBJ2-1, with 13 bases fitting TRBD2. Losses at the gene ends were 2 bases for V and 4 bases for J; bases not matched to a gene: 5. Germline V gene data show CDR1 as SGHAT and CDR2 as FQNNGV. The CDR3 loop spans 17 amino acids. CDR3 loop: CASSLRTSGGLYNEQFF. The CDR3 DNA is TGTGCCAGCAGCTTAAGGACTAGCGGGGGCCTATACAATGAGCAGTTCTTC. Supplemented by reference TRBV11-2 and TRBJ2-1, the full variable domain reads EAGVAQSPRYKIIEKRQSVAFWCNPISGHATLYWYQQILGQGPKLLIQFQNNGVVDDSQLPKDRFSAERLKGVDSTLKIQPAKLEDSAVYLCASSLRTSGGLYNEQFFGPGTRLTVL.